Below, one TCR beta chain is given with its context. Antigen unknown. This sample was taken from a study of PD-1 blockade in mismatch repair-deficient tumors. Turning to the study itself: Enrolled about 2013-2017, patients had progressing, pretreated mismatch repair-deficient cancers of around twelve types. Study-wide results and caveats: Tumor-resident clones, often absent from pretreatment blood, expanded after pembrolizumab and then contracted.

The germline CDR1 and CDR2 sequences are MNHNY and SVGAGI (reference sequence). V lost 4 bases to trimming and J lost 1 base, with 10 bases between them. This CDR3 contains 14 residues. Profiling relied on immunoSEQ multiplex PCR, and the TCRdb table lists in-frame clones only, not all of them. Of some 50,000 clones in the sample, under 85% are singletons; the top ten hold roughly 3%. Here the sequenced sample was PBMCs, taken before pembrolizumab treatment. This chain links TRBV6-6 with TRBJ1-1, with TRBD1 as a possible D gene (5 bases). This clonotype was obtained from an adult with mismatch repair-deficient cancer. The CDR3 DNA is TGTGCCAGCAGTTTATCGACAGCGAACACTGAAGCTTTCTTT. It specifies CASSLSTANTEAFF.